These 27 T cell receptor beta chains came from one sample sequenced in a study of regulatory T cells in long-lasting Graves disease. CDR3-region Arm-PCR and iRepertoire HTBI primers produced the TCR beta libraries. Each CDR3 protein is one row after TCRdb ran MiXCR on the multiplex PCR reads. This table holds some 320,000 distinct CDR3 sequences, 15% to 20% found once. This sample's time point: newly diagnosed GD, antithyroid drugs for less than 3 months. From PBMCs, RNA was extracted and then used to make the TCR library. Material: peripheral blood mononuclear cells (PBMCs), obtained at new diagnosis, from a patient treated with antithyroid drugs. These TCRs come from a female donor with Graves disease.

This clonotype was seen ten or more times. This sequence joins TRBV15 and TRBJ2-1, with TRBD1 matching 7 bases. CDR1 is LNHNV, CDR2 YYDKDF, per germline (reference sequence). This CDR3 has 16 amino acids. Germline trimming cut 0 bases from V and 5 bases from J; bases unmatched to any gene: 7. CDR3 sequence (DNA): TGTGCCACCAGCAGAGATTTGGGACAGTACAACAATGAGCAGTTCTTC. This sequence encodes CATSRDLGQYNNEQFF.

Only one count was recorded for this clonotype. This CDR3 fails to terminate in the conserved phenylalanine or tryptophan, so it likely reflects a read error. The V and J genes are TRBV12-3 or TRBV12-4 and TRBJ2-5, with a possible D match to TRBD1 (6 bases). V shed 5 bases and J shed 8 bases, with 24 bases lying between them. There are 16 residues in the CDR3. In DNA form, the CDR3 reads TGTGCCAGCAGTGATTACGGTAGACAGGTTGAGGACACCCAGTACTAC. This sequence encodes CASSDYGRQVEDTQYY.

Concerning this clonotype itself: A much larger clone differs from this one at a single base, so this may be a read error. The V and J genes are TRBV11-2 and TRBJ1-1; TRBD1 matches at 9 bases. With V trimmed by 5 bases and J by 0 bases, 4 bases remained unmatched. CDR1 and CDR2 (germline): SGHAT, FQNNGV. The CDR3 sequence is 15 residues long. The CDR3 coding sequence is TGTGCCAGCAGCGTCGGACAGGGGCTGAACACTGAAGCTTTCTTT. Its translation is CASSVGQGLNTEAFF.

The sample holds many counts of this clonotype. The CDR3: CASSPPPGTSGYEQYF. The CDR3 nucleotides are TGTGCCAGCAGCCCCCCCCCCGGGACTAGCGGCTACGAGCAGTACTTC. The chain recombines TRBV28 with TRBJ2-7; 11 bases align to TRBD2. The CDR3 spans 16 residues. The ends lost 6 bases at V and 3 bases at J; junction bases unmatched: 10. From germline, CDR1 is MDHEN and CDR2 SYDVKM.

This clonotype occurred many times. The V gene is TRBV30, the J gene TRBJ1-1; D not resolved. In germline, CDR1 is GTSNPN, CDR2 SVGIG (reference sequence). This CDR3 region has 13 residues. The V end was cut by 0 bases, the J end by 5 bases, with 10 bases between. The CDR3 DNA reads as TGTGCCTGGAGTGTATCCCCGCAGACTGAAGCTTTCTTT. Its translation is CAWSVSPQTEAFF. Together with reference TRBV30 and TRBJ1-1, the CDR3 gives the full variable domain: SQTIHQWPATLVQPVGSPLSLECTVEGTSNPNLYWYRQAAGRGLQLLFYSVGIGQISSEVPQNLSASRPQDRQFILSSKKLLLSDSGFYLCAWSVSPQTEAFFGQGTRLTVV.

This clonotype was detected ten times or more. The chain joins TRBV29-1 to TRBJ2-7, with D possibly being TRBD2 (6 bases). Trimming cost V 4 bases and J 4 bases, with 14 bases left between them. The germline V gene encodes CDR1 SQVTM and CDR2 ANQGSEA. The CDR3 is 13 amino acids. Here the CDR3 DNA reads TGCAGCGTTGTCGTGGGAGGCAGGTACGAGCAGTACTTC. Encoded protein: CSVVVGGRYEQYF.

This clonotype was recorded at least ten times. Relative to the germline gene, one junction end is altered; a read error may explain this. The chain joins TRBV5-1 to TRBJ2-2; D may be TRBD2 (5 bases). Germline lookup yields CDR1 SGHRS and CDR2 YFSETQ. The CDR3 loop spans 15 amino acids. This chain's CDR3 is CASRAWGENTGELFF. CDR3 in DNA: TGCGCCAGCCGAGCTTGGGGAGAAAACACCGGGGAGTTGTTTTTT.

This clonotype was counted between two and nine times. This may come from a read error, since a much larger clone is one base off. The gene calls are TRBV27 and TRBJ1-1, with D uncertain. CDR1 and CDR2 from the germline V gene are MNHEY and SMNVEV (reference sequence). The CDR3 is 12 residues long. This chain's CDR3 is CASSLRQAEALF. The CDR3, as DNA: TGTGCCAGCAGTTTACGACAAGCTGAAGCTCTCTTT.

This clonotype has at least ten counts. V and J are TRBV7-9 and TRBJ1-2; the D gene is possibly TRBD1 (5 bases). The length of the CDR3 is 15 residues. Trimming removed 5 bases from V and 1 base from J, with 14 bases in between. CDR1 is SEHNR, CDR2 FQNEAQ, per germline (reference sequence). The CDR3 DNA is TGTGCCAGCAGCGCCGGGGAGGGGCTTAACTATGGCTACACCTTC. It specifies CASSAGEGLNYGYTF.

At least ten counts were recorded for this clonotype. This rearrangement joins TRBV4-1 to TRBJ1-1; D call uncertain. Germline V gene lookup returns CDR1 MGHRA and CDR2 YSYEKL. There are 13 residues in the CDR3. V was clipped by 0 bases and J by 5 bases, with 7 bases between them. CDR3 loop: CASSQDGRTEAFF. CDR3 DNA sequence: TGCGCCAGCAGCCAAGACGGAAGGACTGAAGCTTTCTTT.

At least ten counts were recorded for this clonotype. The chain employs TRBV10-3 and TRBJ1-2, with 7 bases fitting TRBD1. The CDR3 has 17 residues. CDR1 and CDR2 (germline): ENHRY, SYGVKD. Unmatched junction bases numbered 15, after V lost 8 bases and J lost 0 bases. The CDR3 nucleotides are TGTGCCATCGGCGACAGGTCGGGACAGTTAGCTAACTATGGCTACACCTTC. Its protein is CAIGDRSGQLANYGYTF.

This clonotype has ten or more counts. The chain is built from TRBV11-1 and TRBJ2-5; no definite D call. Germline CDR1 SGHAT, CDR2 FQDESV (reference sequence). The V and J ends lost 4 bases and 4 bases respectively, with 13 bases between them. CDR3 length: 14 amino acids. CDR3 nucleotides: TGTGCCAGCAGCTCGGGCTACCCTCCAGAGACCCAGTACTTC. Translated, it gives CASSSGYPPETQYF.

The chain employs TRBV19 and TRBJ2-1; D not certain. Germline CDR1 LNHDA, CDR2 SQIVND (reference sequence). Trimming cost V 5 bases and J 2 bases, with 10 bases left between them. CDR3 size: 14 residues. CDR3 nucleotide sequence: TGTGCCAGTAGTCTAAGCGCGCCCTACAATGAGCAGTTCTTC. This codes for CASSLSAPYNEQFF.

This clonotype was counted only a few times. This chain joins TRBV9 and TRBJ1-3; 8 bases are a match to TRBD1. Trimming took 5 bases from V and 6 from J; bases not matched to a gene: 10. CDR1 and CDR2 (germline): SGDLS, YYNGEE. The length of the CDR3 is 15 residues. The CDR3 nucleotides read TGTGCCAGCAGTATACAGGGGGTGCGACAAAACACCATATATTTT. Translated: CASSIQGVRQNTIYF.

There are many counts of this clonotype. J is TRBJ1-6 and V is TRBV19, with D possibly matching TRBD1 (6 bases). This CDR3 contains 15 residues. Trimming took off 7 bases at V and 10 bases at J, with 20 bases between the two ends. Germline CDR1 LNHDA, CDR2 SQIVND (reference sequence). The CDR3 loop is CASNGNRVKGSPLHF. In DNA, the CDR3 is TGTGCCAGTAATGGGAACAGGGTAAAGGGGTCACCCCTCCACTTT.

With regard to this clonotype: With only one base between it and a far larger clone, this is likely a read error. J is TRBJ2-5 and V is TRBV12-3 or TRBV12-4; no firm D call. V lost 6 bases, J lost 1 base, and 9 bases lay in between. The CDR3 consists of 13 residues. The CDR3 DNA reads as TGTGCCAGCAGCCCCGCCGGCCAAGAGACCCAGTACTTC. Protein product: CASSPAGQETQYF.

This clonotype was recorded at least ten times. The V gene is TRBV28, the J gene TRBJ1-4, with D possibly being TRBD1 (5 bases). Germline V gene sequence: CDR1 MDHEN, CDR2 SYDVKM. The CDR3 covers 14 residues. Trimming pared 5 bases from V and 8 bases from J, leaving 15 bases between. Here the CDR3 DNA reads TGTGCCAGCAGTCCGGACACTGGGGGAGAAAAACTGTTTTTT. Translating gives CASSPDTGGEKLFF. The full variable domain, with the rest looked up from reference TRBV28 and TRBJ1-4, is DVKVTQSSRYLVKRTGEKVFLECVQDMDHENMFWYRQDPGLGLRLIYFSYDVKMKEKGDIPEGYSVSREKKERFSLILESASTNQTSMYLCASSPDTGGEKLFFGSGTQLSVL.

About this clonotype: This likely reflects a read error, since a far larger clone is one base away. The V call is TRBV2, the J call TRBJ2-3, with TRBD2 matching over 8 bases. Judging by the DNA end, TRBJ2-7 fits better; the J call may be wrong. Per the germline V gene, CDR1 is SNHLY and CDR2 is FYNNEI. This CDR3 is 13 amino acids long. The CDR3 DNA follows: TGTGCCAGCGGAGCGGGAGATCCGAATGAGCAGTACTTC. Translating gives CASGAGDPNEQYF.

This clonotype was seen a few times. This chain joins TRBV6-1 and TRBJ2-7; D tentatively reads TRBD1 or TRBD2 (5 bases each). CDR1 is MNHNS and CDR2 is SASEGT in the germline V gene. This CDR3 is 14 amino acids long. V was cut by 5 bases and J by 3 bases, with 14 bases left in between. In DNA, the CDR3 is TGTGCCAGCAGTCATACGGGACCGAGCTACGAGCAGTACTTC. The encoded protein is CASSHTGPSYEQYF.

This clonotype has at least ten counts. The rearrangement links TRBV27 to TRBJ1-5, with D possibly TRBD1 on 6 matching bases. Germline CDR1 and CDR2: MNHEY and SMNVEV (reference sequence). The CDR3 contains 13 residues. Trimming cost V 5 bases and J 11 bases, with 16 bases left between them. The CDR3 DNA reads TGTGCCAGCAGTATGCAACAGGGCCGTGCCCAGCATTTT. Translation: CASSMQQGRAQHF.

This clonotype was counted only a few times. DNA for the CDR3: TGTGCCAGCAGCCCGACAAAGGGCCCGGTCGGGGAGCAGTTCTTC. Amino acid sequence: CASSPTKGPVGEQFF. The V and J genes are TRBV5-4 and TRBJ2-1; D is unclear. Per germline, CDR1 SGHNT and CDR2 YYREEE (reference sequence). The V gene lost 4 bases and the J gene lost 10 bases, with 21 bases spanning the gap. The CDR3 covers 15 residues.

This clonotype appeared many times. The V call is TRBV2, the J call TRBJ2-2, with 9 bases matching TRBD1. V gave up 1 base and J gave up 5 bases; unmatched junction bases: 8. The CDR3 length is 17 residues. CDR1 and CDR2 from the germline V gene are SNHLY and FYNNEI. CDR3 sequence (DNA): TGTGCCAGCAGTGAAGGGGGGGGACAGGGCGGTACCGGGGAGCTGTTTTTT. Protein sequence: CASSEGGGQGGTGELFF.

On this clonotype: Since a far larger clone is one base different, this is likely a read error. The rearrangement links TRBV10-3 to TRBJ2-5; the D is unclear. The J call may not be correct, given that the DNA end is closer to TRBJ2-7. Germline CDR1 ENHRY, CDR2 SYGVKD. The CDR3 extends over 13 amino acids. The CDR3 region is CATSSGTNYEQYF. CDR3 bases: TGTGCCACCAGCTCAGGAACAAATTACGAGCAGTACTTC.

The genes are TRBV18 and TRBJ2-1; D call uncertain. Trimming shortened V by 1 base and J by 0 bases, and 7 bases separated the two germline ends. The CDR3 runs to 15 residues. The germline V gene has CDR1 KGHSH and CDR2 LQKENI. The CDR3 DNA is TGTGCCAGCTCACCACTTGGAACCTCCTACAATGAGCAGTTCTTC. It codes for CASSPLGTSYNEQFF.

This clonotype was seen many times. The chain links TRBV3-1 to TRBJ2-7; D remains ambiguous. This CDR3 has 12 residues. The V gene lost 0 bases and the J gene lost 1 base, with 1 base spanning the gap. Germline values: CDR1 LGHDT, CDR2 YNNKEL (reference sequence). CDR3 coding DNA: TGTGCCAGCAGCCAAGAGTCCTACGAGCAGTACTTC. It encodes CASSQESYEQYF.

The J gene is TRBJ1-5, the V gene TRBV2, with D perhaps TRBD1 (5 bases). V was cut by 6 bases and J by 2 bases, with 20 bases left in between. The CDR3 contains 17 residues. Germline V gene sequence: CDR1 SNHLY, CDR2 FYNNEI. The CDR3 protein is CASRGVGGAAGNQPQHF. DNA for the CDR3: TGTGCCAGCAGGGGGGTCGGAGGGGCGGCGGGCAATCAGCCCCAGCATTTT.

In this sample, this clonotype turned up many times. J is TRBJ2-7 and V is TRBV28, with no clear D. Trimming stripped 2 bases from V and 4 bases from J, with 6 bases between. This CDR3 contains 12 residues. Per the germline V gene, CDR1 is MDHEN and CDR2 is SYDVKM. CDR3 sequence: CASSLPNYEQYF. The CDR3 DNA sequence: TGTGCCAGCAGTTTACCCAATTACGAGCAGTACTTC.